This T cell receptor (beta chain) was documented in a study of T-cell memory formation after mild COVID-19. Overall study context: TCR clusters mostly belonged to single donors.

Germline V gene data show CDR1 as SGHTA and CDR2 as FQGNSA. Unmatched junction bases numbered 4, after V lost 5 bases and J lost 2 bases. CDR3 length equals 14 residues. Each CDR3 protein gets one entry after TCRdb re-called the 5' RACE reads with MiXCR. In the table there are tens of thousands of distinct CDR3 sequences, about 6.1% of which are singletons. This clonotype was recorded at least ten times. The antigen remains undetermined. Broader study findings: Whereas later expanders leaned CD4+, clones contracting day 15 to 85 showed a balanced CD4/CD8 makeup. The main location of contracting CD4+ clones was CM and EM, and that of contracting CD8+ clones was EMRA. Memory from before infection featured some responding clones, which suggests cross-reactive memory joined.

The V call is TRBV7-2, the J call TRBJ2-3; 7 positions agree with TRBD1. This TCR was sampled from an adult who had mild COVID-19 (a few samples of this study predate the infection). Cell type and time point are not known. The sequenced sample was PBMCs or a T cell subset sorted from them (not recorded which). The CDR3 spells CASSPGQYTDTQYF. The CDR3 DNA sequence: TGTGCCAGCAGCCCGGGACAGTACACAGATACGCAGTATTTT. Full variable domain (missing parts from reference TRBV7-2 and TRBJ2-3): GAGVSQSPSNKVTEKGKDVELRCDPISGHTALYWYRQSLGQGLEFLIYFQGNSAPDKSGLPSDRFSAERTGGSVSTLTIQRTQQEDSAVYLCASSPGQYTDTQYFGPGTRLTVL.